The T cell receptor beta chain under discussion was sequenced for a study of CD8 T cells in Susac syndrome. The RNA, roughly 0.45 to 1 ug, was put through reverse transcription using random hexamers. TCRdb reanalysed the immunoSEQ multiplex PCR reads using MiXCR and keeps one entry per CDR3 protein. The data show roughly 180,000 distinct CDR3 sequences, about 94% seen once. This CDR3 has 15 amino acids. V was cut by 4 bases and J by 0 bases, with 13 bases left in between. The germline gives CDR1 LGHNA, CDR2 YNFKEQ. This TCR derives from a human donor in good health. The material sequenced was CD4+ T cells from PBMCs. J is TRBJ2-7 and V is TRBV4-2, with D maybe TRBD2 (6 bases). The DNA for the CDR3 is TGTGCCAGCAGCCCGGGGGACGGCAGCTCCTACGAGCAGTACTTC. It codes for CASSPGDGSSYEQYF.